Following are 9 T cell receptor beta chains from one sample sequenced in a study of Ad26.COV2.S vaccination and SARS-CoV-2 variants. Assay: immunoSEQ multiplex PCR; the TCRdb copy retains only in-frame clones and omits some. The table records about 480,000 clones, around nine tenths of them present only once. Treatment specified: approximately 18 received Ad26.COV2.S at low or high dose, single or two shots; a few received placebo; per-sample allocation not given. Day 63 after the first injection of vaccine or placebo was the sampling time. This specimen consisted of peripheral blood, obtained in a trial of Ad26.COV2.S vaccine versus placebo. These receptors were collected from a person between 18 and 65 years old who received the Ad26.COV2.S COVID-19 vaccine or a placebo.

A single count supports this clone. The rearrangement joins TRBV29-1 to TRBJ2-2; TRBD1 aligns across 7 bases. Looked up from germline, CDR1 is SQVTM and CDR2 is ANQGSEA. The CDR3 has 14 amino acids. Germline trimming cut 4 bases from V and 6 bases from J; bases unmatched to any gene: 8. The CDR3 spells CSVVQGGNSGELFF. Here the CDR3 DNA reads TGCAGCGTTGTCCAAGGGGGCAATTCCGGGGAGCTGTTTTTT.

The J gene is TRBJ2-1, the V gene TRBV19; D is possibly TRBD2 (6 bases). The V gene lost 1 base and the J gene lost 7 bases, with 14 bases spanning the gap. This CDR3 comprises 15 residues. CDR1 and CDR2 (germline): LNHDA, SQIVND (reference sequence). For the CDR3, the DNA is TGTGCCAGTAGTATAGTGGGGGGTGTGGCAAATGAGCAGTTCTTC. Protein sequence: CASSIVGGVANEQFF.

The CDR3 is CASSMTSGRVDEQFF. Here the CDR3 DNA reads TGTGCCAGTAGTATGACTAGCGGGAGAGTCGATGAGCAGTTCTTC. This chain links TRBV19 with TRBJ2-1; 12 positions agree with TRBD2. After removal of 3 bases from V and 8 bases from J, the junction contained 5 bases not matched to a gene. Germline lookup yields CDR1 LNHDA and CDR2 SQIVND (reference sequence). The CDR3 runs to 15 residues.

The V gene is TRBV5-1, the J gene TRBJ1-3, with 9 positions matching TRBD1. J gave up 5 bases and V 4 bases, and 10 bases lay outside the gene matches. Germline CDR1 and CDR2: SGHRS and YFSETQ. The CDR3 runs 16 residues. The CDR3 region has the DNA TGCGCCAGCAGCCTCTCCGGTACAGGGGGCAGAAACACCATATATTTT. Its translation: CASSLSGTGGRNTIYF.

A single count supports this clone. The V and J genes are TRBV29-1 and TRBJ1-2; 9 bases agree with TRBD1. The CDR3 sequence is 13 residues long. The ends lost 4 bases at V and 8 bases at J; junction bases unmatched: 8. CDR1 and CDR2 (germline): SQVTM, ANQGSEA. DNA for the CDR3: TGCAGCGTTGGGAGGGGACAGGGAGGCGGCTACACCTTC. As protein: CSVGRGQGGGYTF.

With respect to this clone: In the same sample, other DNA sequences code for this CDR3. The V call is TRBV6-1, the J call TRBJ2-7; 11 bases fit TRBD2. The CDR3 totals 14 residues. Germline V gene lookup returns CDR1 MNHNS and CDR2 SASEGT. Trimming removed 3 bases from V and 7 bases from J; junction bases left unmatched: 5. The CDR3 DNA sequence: TGTGCCAGCAGTGACGGGCTAGCGGGAGGTGAGCAGTACTTC. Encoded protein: CASSDGLAGGEQYF.

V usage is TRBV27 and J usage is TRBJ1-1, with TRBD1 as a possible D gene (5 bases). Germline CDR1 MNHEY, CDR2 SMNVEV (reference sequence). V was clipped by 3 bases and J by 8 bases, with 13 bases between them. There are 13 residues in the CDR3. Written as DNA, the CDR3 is TGTGCCAGCAGTTTGGGGCAGACTACCGAAGCTTTCTTT. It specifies CASSLGQTTEAFF.

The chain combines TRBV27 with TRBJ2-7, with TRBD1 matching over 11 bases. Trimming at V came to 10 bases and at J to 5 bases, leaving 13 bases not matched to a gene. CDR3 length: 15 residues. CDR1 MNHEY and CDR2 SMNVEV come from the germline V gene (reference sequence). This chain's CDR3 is CATKLRTGGFDEQYF. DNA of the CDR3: TGTGCCACCAAGTTGAGGACAGGGGGCTTTGACGAGCAGTACTTC.

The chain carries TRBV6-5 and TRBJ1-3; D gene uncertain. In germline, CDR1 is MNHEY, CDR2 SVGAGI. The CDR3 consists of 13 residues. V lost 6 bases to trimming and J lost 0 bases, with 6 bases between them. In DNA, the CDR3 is TGTGCCAGCAGAGGCTTCTCTGGAAACACCATATATTTT. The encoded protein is CASRGFSGNTIYF.